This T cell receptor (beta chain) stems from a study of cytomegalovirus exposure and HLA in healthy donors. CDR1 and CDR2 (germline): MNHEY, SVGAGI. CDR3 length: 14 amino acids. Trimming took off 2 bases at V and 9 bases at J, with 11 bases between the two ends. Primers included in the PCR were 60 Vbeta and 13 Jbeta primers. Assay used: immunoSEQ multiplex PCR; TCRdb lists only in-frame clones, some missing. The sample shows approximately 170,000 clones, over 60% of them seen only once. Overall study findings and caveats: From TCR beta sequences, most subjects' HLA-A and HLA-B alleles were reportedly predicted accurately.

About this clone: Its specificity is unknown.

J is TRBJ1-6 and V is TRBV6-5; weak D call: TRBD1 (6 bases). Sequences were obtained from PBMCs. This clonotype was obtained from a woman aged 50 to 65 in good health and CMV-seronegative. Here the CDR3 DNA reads TGTGCCAGCAGTTACGTGGGGGCTCGTTCACCCCTCCACTTT. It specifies CASSYVGARSPLHF.